A selection of T cell receptor beta chains follows, all from one sample in a study of PD-1 blockade in classical Hodgkin lymphoma. Clones were read by immunoSEQ multiplex PCR, and TCRdb kept only the in-frame ones, dropping some. The repertoire consists of around 41,000 clones, with around three quarters occurring once and the leading ten covering 2.5% to 3%. The sequencing used peripheral blood mononuclear cells (PBMCs), collected before the second cycle of nivolumab. The source of these receptors is a human donor with classical Hodgkin lymphoma. The CDR3 runs from the conserved cysteine through the conserved F or W. The D gene is left open where the match is weak. Clone size appears in some rows only: once, few, many, or a class for an expanded clone.

D gene	J gene	clone size	V gene	CDR3 protein	CDR3 DNA
.	TRBJ1-1	few	TRBV19	CASNPGGGLAFF	TGTGCCAGTAACCCGGGTGGAGGCCTGGCTTTCTTT
.	TRBJ2-1	few	TRBV2	CASSEGIGGRFNEQFF	TGTGCCAGCAGTGAAGGTATAGGGGGGCGATTTAATGAGCAGTTCTTC
.	TRBJ1-5	.	TRBV4-3	CASSQDRGNNQPQHF	TGCGCCAGCAGCCAAGATAGGGGAAACAATCAGCCCCAGCATTTT
TRBD1	TRBJ1-5	few	TRBV30	CAWSTGTGDQPQHF	TGTGCCTGGAGTACCGGGACAGGGGATCAGCCCCAGCATTTT
.	TRBJ2-6	.	TRBV10-3	CAISGGWGAGANVLTF	TGTGCCATCAGTGGGGGGTGGGGTGCTGGGGCCAACGTCCTGACTTTC
.	TRBJ2-7	.	TRBV5-1	CASSSDYEQYF	TGTGCCAGCAGCTCCGACTACGAGCAGTACTTC
TRBD1	TRBJ1-2	.	TRBV9	CASSAQDRDVGYTF	TGTGCCAGCAGCGCCCAGGACAGGGATGTTGGCTACACCTTC
.	TRBJ2-3	.	TRBV5-1	CASSLGGGADTQYF	TGCGCCAGCAGCTTGGGGGGTGGGGCAGATACGCAGTATTTT
.	TRBJ2-2	.	TRBV7-6	CASSLLSVGTGELFF	TGTGCCAGCAGCTTACTATCTGTGGGCACCGGGGAGCTGTTTTTT
.	TRBJ2-2	.	TRBV11-3	CASSSPEYTGELFF	TGTGCCAGCAGTTCCCCGGAATACACCGGGGAGCTGTTTTTT
TRBD1	TRBJ2-7	.	TRBV9	CASSGRGREQYF	TGTGCCAGCAGCGGAAGGGGGCGCGAGCAGTACTTC